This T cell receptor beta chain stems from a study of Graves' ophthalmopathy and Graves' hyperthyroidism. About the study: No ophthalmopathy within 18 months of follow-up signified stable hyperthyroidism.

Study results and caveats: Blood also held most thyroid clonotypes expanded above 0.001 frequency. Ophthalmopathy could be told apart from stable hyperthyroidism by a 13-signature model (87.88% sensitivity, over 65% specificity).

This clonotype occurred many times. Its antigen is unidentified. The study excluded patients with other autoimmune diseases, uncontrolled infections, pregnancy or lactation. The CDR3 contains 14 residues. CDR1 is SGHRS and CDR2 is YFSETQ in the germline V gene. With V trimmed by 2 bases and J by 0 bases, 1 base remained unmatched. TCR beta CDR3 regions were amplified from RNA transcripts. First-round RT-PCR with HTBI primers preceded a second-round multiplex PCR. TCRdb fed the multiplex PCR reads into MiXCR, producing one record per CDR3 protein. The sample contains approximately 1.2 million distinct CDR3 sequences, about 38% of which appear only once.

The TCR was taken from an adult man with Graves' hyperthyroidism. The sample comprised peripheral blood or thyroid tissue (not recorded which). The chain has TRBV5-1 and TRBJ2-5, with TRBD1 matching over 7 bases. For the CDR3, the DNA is TGCGCCAGCAGCTTCGGGACAGACCAAGAGACCCAGTACTTC. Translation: CASSFGTDQETQYF. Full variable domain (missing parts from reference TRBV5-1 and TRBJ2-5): KAGVTQTPRYLIKTRGQQVTLSCSPISGHRSVSWYQQTPGQGLQFLFEYFSETQRNKGNFPGRFSGRQFSNSRSEMNVSTLELGDSALYLCASSFGTDQETQYFGPGTRLLVL.